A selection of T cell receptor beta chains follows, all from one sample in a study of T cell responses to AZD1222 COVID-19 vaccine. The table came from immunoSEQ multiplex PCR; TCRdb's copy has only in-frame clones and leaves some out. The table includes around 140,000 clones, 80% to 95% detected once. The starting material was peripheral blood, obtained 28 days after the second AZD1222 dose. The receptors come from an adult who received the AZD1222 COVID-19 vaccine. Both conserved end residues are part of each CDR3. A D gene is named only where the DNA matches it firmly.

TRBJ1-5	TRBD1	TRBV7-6	TGTGCCAGCAGCTTACAGACAGGGAATGGGCCCCAGCATTTT	CASSLQTGNGPQHF
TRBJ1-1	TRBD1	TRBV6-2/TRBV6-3	TGTGCCAGCAGTTACGCTCGGGGACAGGGGGACCTTCGAACTGAAGCTTTCTTT	CASSYARGQGDLRTEAFF
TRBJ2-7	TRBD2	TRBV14	TGTGCCAGCAGCCCGATCCCGGGACTAGCGGGGCGGTCCTACGAGCAGTACTTC	CASSPIPGLAGRSYEQYF
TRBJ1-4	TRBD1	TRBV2	TGTGCCAGCAGAGCTAACAGGGGGGGATGGGGAAAACTGTTTTTT	CASRANRGGWGKLFF
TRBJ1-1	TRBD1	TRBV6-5	TGTGCCAGCAGAGGACAGGGGGCTGAAGCTTTCTTT	CASRGQGAEAFF
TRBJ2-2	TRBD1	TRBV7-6	TGTGCCAGCAGCTTAGAACAGGGGGGTACCGGGGAGCTGTTTTTT	CASSLEQGGTGELFF
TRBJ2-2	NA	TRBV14	TGTGCCAGCAGCCAAGTTTTGGGCACCGGGGAGCTGTTTTTT	CASSQVLGTGELFF
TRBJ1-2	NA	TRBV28	TGTGCCACCCGAGACGGGGGGAGTGGCTACACCTTC	CATRDGGSGYTF
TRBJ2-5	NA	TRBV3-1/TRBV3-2	TGTGCCAGCAGCCAATATACTGCGGAGACCCAGTACTTC	CASSQYTAETQYF
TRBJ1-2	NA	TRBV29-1	TGCAGCGTTTGGGCCAGTGGCTACACCTTC	CSVWASGYTF
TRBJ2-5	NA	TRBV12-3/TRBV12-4	TGTGCCAGCAGCCGGGACGTCCAAGAGACCCAGTACTTC	CASSRDVQETQYF
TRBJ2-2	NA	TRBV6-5	TGTGCCTCGAGGGGGAGCGCGAACACCGGGGAGCTGTTTTTT	CASRGSANTGELFF
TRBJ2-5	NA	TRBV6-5	TGTGCCAGCAGTTACGGCGGGCCAGAGACCCAGTACTTC	CASSYGGPETQYF
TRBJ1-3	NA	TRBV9	TGTGCCAGCAGCGTAAGCGGGACGGCAAGGACCGGAAACACCATATATTTT	CASSVSGTARTGNTIYF
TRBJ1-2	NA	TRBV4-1	TGCGCCAGCAGGGAGGGGCCCTATGGCTACACCTTC	CASREGPYGYTF
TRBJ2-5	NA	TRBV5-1	TGCGCCAGCAGCGTGAGGCTAGCGGAGACCCAGTACTTC	CASSVRLAETQYF
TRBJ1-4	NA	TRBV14	TGTGCCAGCAGCCGACATGCAACTAATGAAAAACTGTTTTTT	CASSRHATNEKLFF
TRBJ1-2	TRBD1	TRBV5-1	TGCGCCAGCAGCTTTCCCGACAGGGAGGATGGCTACACCTTC	CASSFPDREDGYTF
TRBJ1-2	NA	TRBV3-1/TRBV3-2	TGTGCCAGCAGCTACTGGGACGTAGGCTACACCTTC	CASSYWDVGYTF
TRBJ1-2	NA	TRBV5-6	TGTGCCAGCAGCCCTGGCAGGGACTATGGCTACACCTTC	CASSPGRDYGYTF
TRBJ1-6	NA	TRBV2	TGTGCCAGCAGTGAACAGGGTAGGAATTCACCCCTCCACTTT	CASSEQGRNSPLHF
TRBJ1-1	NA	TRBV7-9	TGTGCCAGCAGCTTAGGTCGGTCTGAAGCTTTCTTT	CASSLGRSEAFF
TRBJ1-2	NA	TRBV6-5	TGTGCCAGCAGTCCGACAGGAATCTATGGCTACACCTTC	CASSPTGIYGYTF
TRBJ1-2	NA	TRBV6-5	TGTGCCAGCAGTTACTCGAGGGGCTATGGCTACACCTTC	CASSYSRGYGYTF
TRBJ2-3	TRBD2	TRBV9	TGTGCCAGCAGCGTAGGGGCGGGGGGGCAATTTACAGATACGCAGTATTTT	CASSVGAGGQFTDTQYF
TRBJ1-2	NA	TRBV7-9	TGTGCCAGCAGCTTCCCGGACAGAACCTTCTATGGCTACACCTTC	CASSFPDRTFYGYTF
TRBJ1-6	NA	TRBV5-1	TGCGCCAGCAGCCCGGCGGGGGGGGCCTATAATTCACCCCTCCACTTT	CASSPAGGAYNSPLHF
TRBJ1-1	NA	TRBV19	TGTGCCAGTAGTATTAGGGATTTCACTGAAGCTTTCTTT	CASSIRDFTEAFF
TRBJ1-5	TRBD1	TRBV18	TGTGCCAGCTCACCACCTCAGGGGGCAAGGGATCAGCCCCAGCATTTT	CASSPPQGARDQPQHF
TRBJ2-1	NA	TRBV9	TGTGCCAGCAGCGTAGAGGGACCCGCGTTACAGTTCTTC	CASSVEGPALQFF
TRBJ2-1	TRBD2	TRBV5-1	TGCGCCAGCCAGACTAGCGGGAGCTCCTACAATGAGCAGTTCTTC	CASQTSGSSYNEQFF
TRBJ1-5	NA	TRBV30	TGTGCCTGGAGTGTACGACAGCTCAATCAGCCCCAGCATTTT	CAWSVRQLNQPQHF
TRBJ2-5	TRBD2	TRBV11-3	TGTGCCAGCAGCTTAGGACTAGCGGGCTTCCGCTTGTACTTC	CASSLGLAGFRLYF
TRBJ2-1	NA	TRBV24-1	TGTGCCACCAGTGAGGGTCAGTCGGGCAACAATGAGCAGTTCTTC	CATSEGQSGNNEQFF
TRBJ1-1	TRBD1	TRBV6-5	TGTGCCAGCAGTTCGCGGACAGGGAACACTGAAGCTTTCTTT	CASSSRTGNTEAFF
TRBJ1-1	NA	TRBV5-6	TGTGCCAGCAGCTCTCCGGACGGAAACACTGAAGCTTTCTTT	CASSSPDGNTEAFF
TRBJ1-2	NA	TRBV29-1	TGCAGCGTTGAAGATTTTCCAGGGGTTGGCTACACCTTC	CSVEDFPGVGYTF